This T cell receptor beta chain stems from a study of blood T cell repertoires in COVID-19. Across the study: T cells, B-cell-depleted T cells, or PBMCs supplied cDNA or gDNA.

Seattle enrolled patients during active infection and tracked them longitudinally. Trimming removed 3 bases from V and 2 bases from J; junction bases left unmatched: 3. The CDR3 extends over 14 amino acids. CDR1 and CDR2 (germline): MNHEY, SMNVEV (reference sequence). Authors' processing steps: Amplification of reference gene primers was used by the study to estimate nucleated cell counts. Sequencing used immunoSEQ multiplex PCR; TCRdb keeps in-frame clones, though not all of them. V and J calls plus clone size are reproduced from that table; the DNA served to infer D and trimming. The sample carries 300,000 to 350,000 clones, approximately 89% recorded once.

Sequenced sample: peripheral blood. This sequence originates from a woman aged 55 to 70 with COVID-19, enrolled during active disease. The chain has TRBV27 and TRBJ1-1; the match to TRBD1 covers 7 bases. The CDR3 DNA is TGTGCCAGCAGTTTGGGACAGCGAAACACTGAAGCTTTCTTT. Amino acids: CASSLGQRNTEAFF.